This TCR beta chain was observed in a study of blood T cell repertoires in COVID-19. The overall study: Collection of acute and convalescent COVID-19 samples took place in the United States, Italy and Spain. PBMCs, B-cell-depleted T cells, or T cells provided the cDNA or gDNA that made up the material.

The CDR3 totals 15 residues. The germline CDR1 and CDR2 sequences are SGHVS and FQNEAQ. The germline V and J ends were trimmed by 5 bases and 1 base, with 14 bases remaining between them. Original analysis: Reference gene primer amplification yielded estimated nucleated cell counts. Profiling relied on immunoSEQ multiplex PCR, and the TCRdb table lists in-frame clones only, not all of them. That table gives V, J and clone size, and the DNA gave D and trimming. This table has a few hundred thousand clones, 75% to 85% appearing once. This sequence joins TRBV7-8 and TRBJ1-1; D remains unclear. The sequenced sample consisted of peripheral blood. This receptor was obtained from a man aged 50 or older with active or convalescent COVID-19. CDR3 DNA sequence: TGTGCCAGCAGCAAGCAAGCCGGGAAGAACACTGAAGCTTTCTTT. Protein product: CASSKQAGKNTEAFF.